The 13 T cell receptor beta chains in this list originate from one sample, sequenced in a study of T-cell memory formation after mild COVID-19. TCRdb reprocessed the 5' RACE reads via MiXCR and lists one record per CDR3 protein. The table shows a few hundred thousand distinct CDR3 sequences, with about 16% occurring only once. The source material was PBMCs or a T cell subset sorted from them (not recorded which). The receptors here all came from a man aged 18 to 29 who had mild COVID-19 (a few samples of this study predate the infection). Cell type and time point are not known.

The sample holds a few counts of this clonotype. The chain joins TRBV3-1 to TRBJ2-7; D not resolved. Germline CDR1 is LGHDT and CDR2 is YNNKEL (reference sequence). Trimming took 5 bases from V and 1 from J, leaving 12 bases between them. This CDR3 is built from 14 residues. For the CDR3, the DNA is TGTGCCAGCAGCGCCAGATCCGGATCCTACGAGCAGTACGTC. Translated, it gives CASSARSGSYEQYV.

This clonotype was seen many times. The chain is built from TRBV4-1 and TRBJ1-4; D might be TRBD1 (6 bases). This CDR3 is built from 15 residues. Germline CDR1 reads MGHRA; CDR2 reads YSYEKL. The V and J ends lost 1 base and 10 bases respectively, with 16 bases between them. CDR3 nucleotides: TGCGCCAGCAGCCAAGGTGCAGGGGTTACGGGAAAACTGTTTTTT. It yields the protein CASSQGAGVTGKLFF.

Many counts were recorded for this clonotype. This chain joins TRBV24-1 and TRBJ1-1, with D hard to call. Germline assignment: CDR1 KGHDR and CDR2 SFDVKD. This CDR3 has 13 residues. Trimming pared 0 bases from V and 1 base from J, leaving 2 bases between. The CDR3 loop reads CATSDLENTEAFF. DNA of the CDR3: TGTGCCACCAGTGATTTGGAGAACACTGAAGCTTTCTTT.

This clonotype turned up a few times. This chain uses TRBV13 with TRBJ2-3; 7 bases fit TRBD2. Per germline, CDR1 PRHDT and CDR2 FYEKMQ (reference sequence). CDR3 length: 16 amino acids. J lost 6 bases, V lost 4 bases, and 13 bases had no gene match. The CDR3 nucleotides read TGTGCCAGCAGCTCCGCATATCGTACTAGCGCCGATACGCAGTATTTT. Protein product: CASSSAYRTSADTQYF.

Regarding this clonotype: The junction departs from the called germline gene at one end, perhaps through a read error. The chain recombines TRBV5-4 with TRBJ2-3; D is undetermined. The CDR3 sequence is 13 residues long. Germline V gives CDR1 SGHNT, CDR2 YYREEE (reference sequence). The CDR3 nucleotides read TGTGCCAGCAGCTTGGTAGACACCCCTACGAAGTATTTT. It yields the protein CASSLVDTPTKYF.

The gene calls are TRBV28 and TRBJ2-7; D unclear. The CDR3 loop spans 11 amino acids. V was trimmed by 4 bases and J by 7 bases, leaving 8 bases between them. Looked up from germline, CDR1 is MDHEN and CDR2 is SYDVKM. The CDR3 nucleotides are TGTGCCAGCAGTTCCACACGGGAGCAGTACGTC. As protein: CASSSTREQYV.

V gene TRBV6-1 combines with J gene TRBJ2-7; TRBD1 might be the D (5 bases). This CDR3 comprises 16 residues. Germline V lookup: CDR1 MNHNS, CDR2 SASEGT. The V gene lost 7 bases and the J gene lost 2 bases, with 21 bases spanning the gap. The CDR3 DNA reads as TGTGCCAGCACCGGCGGTTGGGGCTCACTAACCTACGAGCAGTACTTC. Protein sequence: CASTGGWGSLTYEQYF.

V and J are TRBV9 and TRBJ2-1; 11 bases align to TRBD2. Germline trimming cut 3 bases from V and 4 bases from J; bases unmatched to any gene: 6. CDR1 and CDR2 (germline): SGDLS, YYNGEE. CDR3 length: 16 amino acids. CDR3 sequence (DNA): TGTGCCAGCAGCGGATTAGCGGGGGGGACTTACAATGAGCAGTTCTTC. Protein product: CASSGLAGGTYNEQFF.

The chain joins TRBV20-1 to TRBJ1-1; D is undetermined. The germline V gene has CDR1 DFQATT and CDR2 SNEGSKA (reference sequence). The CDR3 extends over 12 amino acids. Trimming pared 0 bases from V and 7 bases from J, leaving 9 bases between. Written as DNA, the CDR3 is TGCAGTGCTAGAGAGCTGCGCTATGAAGCTTTCTTT. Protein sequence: CSARELRYEAFF.

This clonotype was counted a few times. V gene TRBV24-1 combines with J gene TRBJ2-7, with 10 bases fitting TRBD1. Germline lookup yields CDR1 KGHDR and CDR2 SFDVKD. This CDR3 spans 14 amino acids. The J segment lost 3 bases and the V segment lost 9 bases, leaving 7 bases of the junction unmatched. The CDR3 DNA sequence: TGTGCCACCTCACCGGGACAGGGGAACTACGAGCAGTACTTC. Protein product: CATSPGQGNYEQYF.

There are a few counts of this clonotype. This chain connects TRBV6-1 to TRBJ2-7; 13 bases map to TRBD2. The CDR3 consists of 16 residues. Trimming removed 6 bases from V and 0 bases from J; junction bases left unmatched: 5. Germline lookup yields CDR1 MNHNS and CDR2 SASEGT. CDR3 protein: CASSEGTSGDSYEQYF. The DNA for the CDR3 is TGTGCCAGCAGCGAGGGGACTAGCGGGGACTCCTACGAGCAGTACTTC.

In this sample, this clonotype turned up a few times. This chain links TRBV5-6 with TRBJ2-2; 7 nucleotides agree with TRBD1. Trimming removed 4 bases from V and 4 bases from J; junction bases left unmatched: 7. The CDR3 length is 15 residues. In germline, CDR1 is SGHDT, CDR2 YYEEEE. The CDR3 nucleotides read TGTGCCAGCAGCATGACGGGACAGATCACCGGGGAGCTGTTTTTT. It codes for CASSMTGQITGELFF.

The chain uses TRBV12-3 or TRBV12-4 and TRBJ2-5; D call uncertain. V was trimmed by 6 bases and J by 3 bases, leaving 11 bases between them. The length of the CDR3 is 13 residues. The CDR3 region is CASRPGLEETQYF. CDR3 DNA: TGTGCCAGCAGGCCGGGTCTGGAAGAGACCCAGTACTTC.